A single count supports the clone carrying this TCR beta chain. The antigen is not known. This CDR3 is 13 amino acids long. Germline V gene lookup returns CDR1 MDHEN and CDR2 SYDVKM. V was shortened by 4 bases and J by 6 bases, with 13 bases between the two germline ends. The data originate from a study of OX40 agonist ivuxolimab in advanced cancers. About the research overall: Earlier treatment with anti-PD-1, anti-PD-L1 or anti-CTLA-4 was permitted, and around 36% had received some. Partial responses were achieved by three patients: one hepatocellular carcinoma, two cutaneous melanoma.

Clones were sequenced by immunoSEQ multiplex PCR, and TCRdb holds only the in-frame ones, with some missing. The sample has 130,000 or so clones, approximately 94% seen once. Findings and limits, study-wide: Individuals who were partial responders at 0.1-3.0 mg/kg had clonal expansion that ranked among the lowest.

The chain has TRBV28 and TRBJ2-7, with D perhaps given as TRBD1 or TRBD2 (6 bases each). Source: CD4+ or CD8+ T cells sorted from blood, taken in a trial of the OX40 agonist ivuxolimab. The origin of this receptor is an adult with an advanced solid tumor such as melanoma, head and neck, liver or kidney cancer. CDR3 sequence (DNA): TGTGCCAGCAGTTCGGGGGCAGGAGGCGAGCAGTACTTC. Translated: CASSSGAGGEQYF.